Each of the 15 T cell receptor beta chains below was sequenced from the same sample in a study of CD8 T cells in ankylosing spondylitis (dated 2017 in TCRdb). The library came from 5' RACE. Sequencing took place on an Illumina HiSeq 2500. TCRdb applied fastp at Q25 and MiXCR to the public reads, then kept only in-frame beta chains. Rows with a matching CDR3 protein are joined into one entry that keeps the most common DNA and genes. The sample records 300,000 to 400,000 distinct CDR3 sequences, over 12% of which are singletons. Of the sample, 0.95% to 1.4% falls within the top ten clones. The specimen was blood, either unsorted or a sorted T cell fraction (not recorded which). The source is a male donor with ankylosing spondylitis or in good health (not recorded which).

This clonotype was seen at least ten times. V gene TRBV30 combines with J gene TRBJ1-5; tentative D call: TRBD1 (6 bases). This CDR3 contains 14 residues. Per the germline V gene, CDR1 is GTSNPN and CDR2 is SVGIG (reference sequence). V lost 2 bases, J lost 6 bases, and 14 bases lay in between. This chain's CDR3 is CAWSTTGFRQPQHF. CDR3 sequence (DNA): TGTGCCTGGAGTACTACAGGGTTCCGTCAGCCCCAGCATTTT.

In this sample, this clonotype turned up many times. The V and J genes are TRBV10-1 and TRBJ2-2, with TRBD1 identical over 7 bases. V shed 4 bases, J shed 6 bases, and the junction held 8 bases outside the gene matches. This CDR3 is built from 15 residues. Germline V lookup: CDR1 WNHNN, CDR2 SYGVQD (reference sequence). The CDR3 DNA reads TGCGCCAGCAGTGTATCAGGGGGACGCGCCGGGGAGCTGTTTTTT. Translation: CASSVSGGRAGELFF.

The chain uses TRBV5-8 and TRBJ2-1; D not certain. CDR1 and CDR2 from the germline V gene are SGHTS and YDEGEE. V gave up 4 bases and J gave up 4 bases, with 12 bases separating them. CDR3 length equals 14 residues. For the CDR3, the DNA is TGTGCCAGCAGCGCCGTTTCGCGGTACAATGAGCAGTTCTTC. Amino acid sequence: CASSAVSRYNEQFF.

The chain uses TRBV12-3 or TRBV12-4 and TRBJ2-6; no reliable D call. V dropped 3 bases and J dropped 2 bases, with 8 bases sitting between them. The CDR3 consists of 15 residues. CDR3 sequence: CASSFQPAGANVLTF. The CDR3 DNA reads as TGTGCCAGCAGTTTTCAGCCAGCTGGGGCCAACGTCCTGACTTTC.

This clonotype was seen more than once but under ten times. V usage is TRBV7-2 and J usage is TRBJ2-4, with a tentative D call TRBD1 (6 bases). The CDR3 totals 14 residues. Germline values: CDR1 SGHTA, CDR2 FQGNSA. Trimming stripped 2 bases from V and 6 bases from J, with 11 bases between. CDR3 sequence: CASSLSVQGNIQYF. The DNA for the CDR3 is TGTGCCAGCAGCTTAAGTGTACAGGGAAACATTCAGTACTTC.

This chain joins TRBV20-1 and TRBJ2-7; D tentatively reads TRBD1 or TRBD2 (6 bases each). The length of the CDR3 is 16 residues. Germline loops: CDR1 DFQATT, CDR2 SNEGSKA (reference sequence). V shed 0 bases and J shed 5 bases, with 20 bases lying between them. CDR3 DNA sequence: TGCAGTGCTAGAGATTTGGGGGTAGGGGGGTACCACGAGCAGTACTTC. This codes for CSARDLGVGGYHEQYF.

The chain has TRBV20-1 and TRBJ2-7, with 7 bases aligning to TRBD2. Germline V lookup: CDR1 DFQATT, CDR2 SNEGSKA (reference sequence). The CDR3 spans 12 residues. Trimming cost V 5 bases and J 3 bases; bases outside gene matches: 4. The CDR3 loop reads CSALAAHYEQYF. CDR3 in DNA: TGCAGTGCTCTAGCGGCGCACTACGAGCAGTACTTC.

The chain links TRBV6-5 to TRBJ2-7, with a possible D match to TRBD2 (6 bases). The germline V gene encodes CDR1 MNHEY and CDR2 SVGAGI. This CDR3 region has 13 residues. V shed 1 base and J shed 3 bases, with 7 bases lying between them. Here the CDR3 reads CASSYFGGYEQYF. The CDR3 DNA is TGTGCCAGCAGTTACTTCGGGGGCTACGAGCAGTACTTC.

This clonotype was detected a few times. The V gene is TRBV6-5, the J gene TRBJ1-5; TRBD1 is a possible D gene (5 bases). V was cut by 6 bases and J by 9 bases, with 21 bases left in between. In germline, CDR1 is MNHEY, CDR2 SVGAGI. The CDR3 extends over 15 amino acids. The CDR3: CASRYPGPGSRPQHF. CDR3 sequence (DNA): TGTGCCAGCAGATACCCGGGACCTGGATCAAGGCCCCAGCATTTT.

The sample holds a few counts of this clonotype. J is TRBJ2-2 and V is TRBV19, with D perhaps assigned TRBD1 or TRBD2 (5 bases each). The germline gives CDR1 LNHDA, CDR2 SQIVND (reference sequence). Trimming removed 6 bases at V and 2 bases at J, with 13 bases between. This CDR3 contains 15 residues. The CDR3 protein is CASSPGALNTGELFF. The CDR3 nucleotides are TGTGCCAGTAGCCCCGGGGCATTAAACACCGGGGAGCTGTTTTTT.

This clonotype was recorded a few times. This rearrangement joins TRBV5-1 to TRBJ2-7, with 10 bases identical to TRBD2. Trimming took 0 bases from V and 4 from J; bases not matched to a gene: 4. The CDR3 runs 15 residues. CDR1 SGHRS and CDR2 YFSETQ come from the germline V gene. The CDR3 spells CASSLERGGRYEQYF. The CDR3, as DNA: TGCGCCAGCAGCTTGGAGCGGGGGGGCCGTTACGAGCAGTACTTC.

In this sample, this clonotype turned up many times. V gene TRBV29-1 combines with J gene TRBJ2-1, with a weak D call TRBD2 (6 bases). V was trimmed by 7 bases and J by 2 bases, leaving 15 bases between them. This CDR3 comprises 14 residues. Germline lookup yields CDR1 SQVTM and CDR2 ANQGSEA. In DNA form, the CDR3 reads TGCAGCGCCACTTTGGGACTTGCCTACAATGAGCAGTTCTTC. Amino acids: CSATLGLAYNEQFF.

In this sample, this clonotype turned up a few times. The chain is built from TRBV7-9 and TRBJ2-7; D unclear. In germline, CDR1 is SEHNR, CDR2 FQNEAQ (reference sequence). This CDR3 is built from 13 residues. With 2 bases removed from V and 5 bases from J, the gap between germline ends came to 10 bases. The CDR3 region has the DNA TGTGCCAGCAGCTTAACAGTTCGGGACGAGCAGTACTTC. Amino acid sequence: CASSLTVRDEQYF.

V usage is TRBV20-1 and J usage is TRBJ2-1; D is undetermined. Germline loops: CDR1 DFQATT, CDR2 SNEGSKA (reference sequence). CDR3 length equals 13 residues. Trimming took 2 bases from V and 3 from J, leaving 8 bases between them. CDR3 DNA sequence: TGCAGTGCTAGATCGTTTAGCTACAATGAGCAGTTCTTC. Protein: CSARSFSYNEQFF.

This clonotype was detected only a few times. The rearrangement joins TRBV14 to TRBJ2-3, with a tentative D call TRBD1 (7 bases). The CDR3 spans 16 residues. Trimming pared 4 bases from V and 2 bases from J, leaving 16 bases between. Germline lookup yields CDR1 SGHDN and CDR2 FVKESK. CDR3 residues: CASSRLAQGVTDTQYF. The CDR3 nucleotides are TGTGCCAGCAGCCGCCTAGCGCAGGGGGTCACAGATACGCAGTATTTT.